A single sample is the source of the 4 T cell receptor beta chains below, sequenced in a study of T cell clones after liver transplantation. Some clones are missing from TCRdb's copy, which holds only in-frame ones; the method was immunoSEQ multiplex PCR. In the table there are about 33,000 clones, 90% to 95% of which are singletons. The sequenced sample was CD8+ T cells from blood, obtained 12 months after liver transplant. The receptors originated from a human patient who received a liver transplant. Some T cells may be supplied by the graft donor.

The chain is built from TRBV27 and TRBJ2-2, with 8 bases that match TRBD2. V lost 3 bases to trimming and J lost 6 bases; unmatched junction nucleotides: 12. This CDR3 is 17 amino acids long. Germline V gives CDR1 MNHEY, CDR2 SMNVEV (reference sequence). CDR3 region: CASSFQNPGLESGELFF. Written as DNA, the CDR3 is TGTGCCAGCAGTTTCCAAAACCCGGGACTAGAGTCCGGGGAGCTGTTTTTT.

The chain is built from TRBV4-3 and TRBJ2-5; 7 nucleotides align to TRBD2. Germline V gene sequence: CDR1 LGHNA, CDR2 YSLEER. V was pared by 3 bases and J by 4 bases, with 20 bases of the junction left unmatched. This CDR3 comprises 19 residues. CDR3 in DNA: TGCGCCAGCAGCCAGAGGATCGTCACGGCGGCGGGAGAGGGAGAGACCCAGTACTTC. It translates to CASSQRIVTAAGEGETQYF.

The chain joins TRBV27 to TRBJ2-3, with D perhaps TRBD2 (6 bases). The germline gives CDR1 MNHEY, CDR2 SMNVEV (reference sequence). The CDR3 is made up of 15 amino acids. Trimming removed 8 bases at V and 4 bases at J, with 19 bases between. The CDR3 coding sequence is TGTGCCAGCTATAGCCGGGAGAAAAAGGCAGATACGCAGTATTTT. This translates into CASYSREKKADTQYF.

The chain links TRBV19 to TRBJ1-1; D is possibly TRBD1 (5 bases). Trimming left V 3 bases short and J 4 bases short, with 15 bases between. The germline V gene has CDR1 LNHDA and CDR2 SQIVND (reference sequence). This CDR3 has 15 residues. CDR3 DNA: TGTGCCAGTAGTATGATTATGGGGGTAGGCACTGAAGCTTTCTTT. Translated, it gives CASSMIMGVGTEAFF.